This TCR beta chain is from a study of yellow fever vaccine responses in identical twins. Study conclusions and caveats: Twin vaccine T cell responses reportedly seemed partly convergent, partly personalized.

TCRdb re-called the RT-PCR reads through MiXCR, storing one row per CDR3 protein. This repertoire shows approximately 1,200 distinct CDR3 sequences, 80% found once; its top ten account for around 23%. The V and J ends lost 7 bases and 1 base respectively, with 17 bases between them. CDR3 length equals 15 residues. The germline V gene encodes CDR1 LGHNA and CDR2 YSLEER. To note about this clonotype: Its antigen is as yet unknown.

This specimen consisted of T cells from blood (PBMCs), unsorted or a sorted subset (not recorded which), obtained before or after yellow fever vaccination (not recorded which). The chain couples TRBV4-3 to TRBJ2-7; tentative D call: TRBD2 (5 bases). This TCR was sampled from a female donor who received the yellow fever vaccine. CDR3 in DNA: TGCGCCAGCACCCCGACGCTGACGGGGTCCTACGAGCAGTACTTC. Its translation is CASTPTLTGSYEQYF.